Below are 10 T cell receptor beta chains sequenced from a single sample in a study of regulatory T cells in long-lasting Graves disease. Documented time point: persistent/refractory GD, antithyroid drugs over 5 years with positive TRAb. PBMC-extracted RNA yielded the TCR library. Construction of the TCR beta libraries employed iRepertoire HTBI primers in conjunction with Arm-PCR of CDR3 regions. TCRdb re-analysed the multiplex PCR reads in MiXCR, keeping a single row per CDR3 protein. The sample records more than 300,000 distinct CDR3 sequences, around 19% being singletons. This sample comprised peripheral blood mononuclear cells (PBMCs), obtained when the disease was refractory, from a patient treated with antithyroid drugs. Receptor source: a female donor with Graves disease.

The rearrangement links TRBV12-3 or TRBV12-4 to TRBJ1-1, with no clear D. This CDR3 comprises 11 residues. V was trimmed by 3 bases and J by 11 bases, leaving 10 bases between them. The CDR3 bases are TGTGCCAGCAGTTTGGGGTCTGTCGCTTTCTTT. Its protein product is CASSLGSVAFF.

CDR3 residues: CAWRRREYEQYF. CDR3 nucleotide sequence: TGTGCCTGGAGGCGGCGGGAGTACGAGCAGTACTTC. The chain joins TRBV30 to TRBJ2-7; 7 nucleotides align to TRBD2. The length of the CDR3 is 12 residues. CDR1 and CDR2 (germline): GTSNPN, SVGIG (reference sequence). The ends lost 3 bases at V and 4 bases at J; junction bases unmatched: 3. The full variable domain, rest sourced from reference TRBV30 and TRBJ2-7, is SQTIHQWPATLVQPVGSPLSLECTVEGTSNPNLYWYRQAAGRGLQLLFYSVGIGQISSEVPQNLSASRPQDRQFILSSKKLLLSDSGFYLCAWRRREYEQYFGPGTRLTVT.

Comments on this clonotype: A much larger clone sits a single nucleotide away, making a read error possible. This chain connects TRBV6-1 to TRBJ2-7; 7 bases agree with TRBD1. Unmatched junction bases numbered 23, after V lost 6 bases and J lost 6 bases. The CDR3 runs 18 residues. CDR1 and CDR2 (germline): MNHNS, SASEGT. In DNA form, the CDR3 reads TGTGCCAGCAGAGGCAACCACAGGGGAGAGAGGTCCCTACGCGAGCAGTACTTC. It specifies CASRGNHRGERSLREQYF.

This clonotype has only a few counts. The chain carries TRBV27 and TRBJ1-5, with D hard to call. In germline, CDR1 is MNHEY, CDR2 SMNVEV (reference sequence). Trimming removed 3 bases at V and 2 bases at J, with 5 bases between. This CDR3 comprises 13 residues. The CDR3 loop reads CASSFDGNQPQHF. The CDR3, as DNA: TGTGCCAGCAGTTTCGACGGCAATCAGCCCCAGCATTTT.

The chain employs TRBV29-1 and TRBJ1-1; D may be TRBD1 (6 bases). V was cut by 7 bases and J by 1 base, with 16 bases left in between. The CDR3 sequence is 14 residues long. The germline V gene encodes CDR1 SQVTM and CDR2 ANQGSEA. The CDR3 bases are TGCAGCGGCCGAGACAGGCCTGGGAACACTGAAGCTTTCTTT. Amino acid sequence: CSGRDRPGNTEAFF.

The chain recombines TRBV5-6 with TRBJ2-1; D unclear. From germline, CDR1 is SGHDT and CDR2 YYEEEE. CDR3 length: 15 amino acids. The ends were cut back, 4 bases at V and 0 bases at J, with 11 bases in the middle. CDR3 region: CASSPLGNSYNEQFF. The CDR3, as DNA: TGTGCCAGCAGCCCATTAGGTAACTCCTACAATGAGCAGTTCTTC.

This clonotype came up many times. The genes are TRBV29-1 and TRBJ2-2; possibly TRBD1 or TRBD2 for D (5 bases each). Looked up from germline, CDR1 is SQVTM and CDR2 is ANQGSEA. This CDR3 region has 19 residues. Trimming pared 0 bases from V and 2 bases from J, leaving 22 bases between. CDR3 region: CSVEDCPGAILRNTGELFF. The CDR3 bases are TGCAGCGTTGAAGATTGCCCCGGGGCTATACTGCGTAACACCGGGGAGCTGTTTTTT.

This clonotype has only a few counts. The gene calls are TRBV6-2 or TRBV6-3 and TRBJ1-5, with 7 bases identical to TRBD1. This CDR3 has 16 amino acids. After removal of 5 bases from V and 1 base from J, the junction contained 8 bases not matched to a gene. The germline CDR1 and CDR2 sequences are MNHEY and SVGEGT. CDR3 sequence (DNA): TGTGCCAGCAGTGAAGCAGGGGGGGCGAGCAATCAGCCCCAGCATTTT. Protein product: CASSEAGGASNQPQHF.

This clonotype was observed a few times. The chain links TRBV7-8 to TRBJ1-2; D gene uncertain. V shed 0 bases and J shed 8 bases, with 19 bases lying between them. Germline V gene sequence: CDR1 SGHVS, CDR2 FQNEAQ. This CDR3 is built from 16 residues. The CDR3 here is CASSLAFWINLGGYTF. The CDR3 DNA follows: TGTGCCAGCAGCTTAGCGTTCTGGATAAATCTCGGCGGCTACACCTTC.

The chain carries TRBV5-1 and TRBJ1-1, with 8 bases that match TRBD1. V lost 0 bases to trimming and J lost 3 bases; unmatched junction nucleotides: 7. The length of the CDR3 is 16 residues. CDR1 and CDR2 from the germline V gene are SGHRS and YFSETQ. The CDR3 protein is CASSLVGTGLYTEAFF. The CDR3 coding sequence is TGCGCCAGCAGCTTGGTTGGGACAGGCCTTTACACTGAAGCTTTCTTT.